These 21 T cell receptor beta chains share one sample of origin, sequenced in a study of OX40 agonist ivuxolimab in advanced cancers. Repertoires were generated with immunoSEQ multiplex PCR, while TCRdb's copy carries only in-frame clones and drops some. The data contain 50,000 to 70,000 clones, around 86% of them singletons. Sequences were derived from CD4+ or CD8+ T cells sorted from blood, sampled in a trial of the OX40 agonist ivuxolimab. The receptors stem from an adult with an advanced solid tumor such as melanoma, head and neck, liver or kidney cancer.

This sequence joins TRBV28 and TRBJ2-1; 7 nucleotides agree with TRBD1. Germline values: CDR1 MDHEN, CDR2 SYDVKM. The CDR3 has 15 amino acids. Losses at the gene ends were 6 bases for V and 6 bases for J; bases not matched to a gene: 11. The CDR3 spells CASSQQGRGFNEQFF. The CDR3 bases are TGTGCCAGCAGCCAACAAGGCAGGGGGTTCAATGAGCAGTTCTTC.

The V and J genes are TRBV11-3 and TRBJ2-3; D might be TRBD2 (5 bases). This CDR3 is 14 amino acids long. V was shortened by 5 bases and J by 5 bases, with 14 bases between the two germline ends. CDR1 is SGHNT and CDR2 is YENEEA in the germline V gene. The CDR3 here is CASSHTPREDTQYF. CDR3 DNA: TGTGCCAGCAGCCACACCCCCCGGGAAGATACGCAGTATTTT.

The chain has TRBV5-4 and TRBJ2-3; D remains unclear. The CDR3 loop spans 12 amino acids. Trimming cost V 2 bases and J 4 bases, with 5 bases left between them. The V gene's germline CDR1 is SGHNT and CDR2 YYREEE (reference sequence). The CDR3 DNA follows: TGTGCCAGCAGCTTTACAGCAGATACGCAGTATTTT. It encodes CASSFTADTQYF.

The CDR3 DNA sequence: TGTGCCTGGAGTTCACAGGGTCCAGAGACCCAGTACTTC. Protein sequence: CAWSSQGPETQYF. The chain links TRBV30 to TRBJ2-5; D possibly corresponds to TRBD1 (6 bases). CDR1 and CDR2 (germline): GTSNPN, SVGIG (reference sequence). Between the trimmed V and J ends, which lost 2 bases and 4 bases, there was a span of 11 bases. There are 13 residues in the CDR3.

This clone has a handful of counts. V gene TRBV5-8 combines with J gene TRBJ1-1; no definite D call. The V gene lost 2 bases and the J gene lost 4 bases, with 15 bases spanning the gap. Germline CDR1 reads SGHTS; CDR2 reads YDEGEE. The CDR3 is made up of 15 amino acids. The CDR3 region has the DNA TGTGCCAGCAGCTTCGGGTGGGCTAAGATCACTGAAGCTTTCTTT. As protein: CASSFGWAKITEAFF.

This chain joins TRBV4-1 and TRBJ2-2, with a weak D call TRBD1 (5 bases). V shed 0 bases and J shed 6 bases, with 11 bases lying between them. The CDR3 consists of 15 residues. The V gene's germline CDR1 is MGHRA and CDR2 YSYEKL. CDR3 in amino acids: CASSQEPRVAGELFF. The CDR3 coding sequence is TGCGCCAGCAGCCAAGAACCCAGGGTGGCCGGGGAGCTGTTTTTT.

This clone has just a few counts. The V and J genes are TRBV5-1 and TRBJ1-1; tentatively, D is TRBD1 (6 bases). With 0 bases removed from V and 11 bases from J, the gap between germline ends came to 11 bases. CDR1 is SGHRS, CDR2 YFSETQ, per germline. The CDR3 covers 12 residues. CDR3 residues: CASSLAEGEAFF. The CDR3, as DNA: TGCGCCAGCAGCTTGGCCGAGGGGGAGGCTTTCTTT.

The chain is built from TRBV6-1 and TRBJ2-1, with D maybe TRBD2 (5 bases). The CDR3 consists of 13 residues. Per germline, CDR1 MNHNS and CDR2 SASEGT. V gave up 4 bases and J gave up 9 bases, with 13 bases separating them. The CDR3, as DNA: TGTGCCAGCAGTGGGACTGGACTGACTGAGCAGTTCTTC. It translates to CASSGTGLTEQFF.

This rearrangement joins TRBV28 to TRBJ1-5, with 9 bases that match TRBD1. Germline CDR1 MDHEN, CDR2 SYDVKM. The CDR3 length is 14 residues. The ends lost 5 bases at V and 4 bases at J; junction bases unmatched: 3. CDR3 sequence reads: CASSPGTGNQPQHF. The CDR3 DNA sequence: TGTGCCAGCAGTCCCGGGACAGGGAATCAGCCCCAGCATTTT. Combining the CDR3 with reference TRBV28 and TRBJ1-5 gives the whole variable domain DVKVTQSSRYLVKRTGEKVFLECVQDMDHENMFWYRQDPGLGLRLIYFSYDVKMKEKGDIPEGYSVSREKKERFSLILESASTNQTSMYLCASSPGTGNQPQHFGDGTRLSIL.

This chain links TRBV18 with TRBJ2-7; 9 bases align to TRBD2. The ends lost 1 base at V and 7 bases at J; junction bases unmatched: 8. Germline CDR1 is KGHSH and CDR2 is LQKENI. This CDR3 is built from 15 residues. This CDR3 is CASSPQSAGGTEQYF. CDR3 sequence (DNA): TGTGCCAGCTCACCACAATCAGCGGGAGGTACAGAGCAGTACTTC.

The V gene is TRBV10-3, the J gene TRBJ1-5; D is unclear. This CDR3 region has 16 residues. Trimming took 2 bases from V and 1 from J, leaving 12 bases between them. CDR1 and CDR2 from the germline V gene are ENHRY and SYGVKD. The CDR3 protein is CAISEQAGGSNQPQHF. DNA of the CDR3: TGTGCCATCAGTGAGCAGGCAGGCGGAAGCAATCAGCCCCAGCATTTT.

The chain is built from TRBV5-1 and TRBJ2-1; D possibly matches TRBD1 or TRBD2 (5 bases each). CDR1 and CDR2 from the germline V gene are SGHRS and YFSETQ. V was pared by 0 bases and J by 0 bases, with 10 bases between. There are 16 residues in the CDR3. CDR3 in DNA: TGCGCCAGCAGCTTGGAGGCAGGGAGCTCCTACAATGAGCAGTTCTTC. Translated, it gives CASSLEAGSSYNEQFF.

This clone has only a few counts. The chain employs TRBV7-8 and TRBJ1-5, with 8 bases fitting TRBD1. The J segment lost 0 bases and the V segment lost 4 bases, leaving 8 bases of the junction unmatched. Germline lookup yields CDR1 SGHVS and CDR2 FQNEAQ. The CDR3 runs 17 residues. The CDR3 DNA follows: TGTGCCAGCAGCTCCAAGCTGACAGGGGCTAGCAATCAGCCCCAGCATTTT. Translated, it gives CASSSKLTGASNQPQHF.

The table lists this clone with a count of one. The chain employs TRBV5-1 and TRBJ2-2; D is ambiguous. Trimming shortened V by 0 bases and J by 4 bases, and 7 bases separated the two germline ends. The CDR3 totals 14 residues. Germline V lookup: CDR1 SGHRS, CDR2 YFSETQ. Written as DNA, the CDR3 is TGCGCCAGCAGCTTGGTGCAAGGCACCGGGGAGCTGTTTTTT. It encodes CASSLVQGTGELFF.

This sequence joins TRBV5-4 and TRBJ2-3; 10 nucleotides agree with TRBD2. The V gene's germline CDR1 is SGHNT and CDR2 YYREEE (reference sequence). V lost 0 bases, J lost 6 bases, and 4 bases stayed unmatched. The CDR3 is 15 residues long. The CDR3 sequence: CASSLAQREGDTQYF. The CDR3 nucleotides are TGTGCCAGCAGCTTGGCCCAGCGGGAGGGCGATACGCAGTATTTT.

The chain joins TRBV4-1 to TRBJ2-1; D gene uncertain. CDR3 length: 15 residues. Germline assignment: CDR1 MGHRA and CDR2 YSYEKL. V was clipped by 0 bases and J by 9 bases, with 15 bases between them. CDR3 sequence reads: CASSQEETRSGEQFF. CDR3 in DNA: TGCGCCAGCAGCCAAGAAGAGACCCGATCCGGTGAGCAGTTCTTC.

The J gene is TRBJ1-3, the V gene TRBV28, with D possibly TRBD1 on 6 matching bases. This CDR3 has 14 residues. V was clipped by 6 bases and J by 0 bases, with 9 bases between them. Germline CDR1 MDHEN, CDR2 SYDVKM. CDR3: CASRKTGSGNTIYF. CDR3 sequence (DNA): TGTGCCAGCAGAAAGACAGGCTCTGGAAACACCATATATTTT.

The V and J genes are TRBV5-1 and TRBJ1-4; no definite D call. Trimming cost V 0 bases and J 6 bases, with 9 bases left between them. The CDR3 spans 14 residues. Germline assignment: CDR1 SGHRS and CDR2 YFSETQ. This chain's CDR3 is CASSLGQRYEKLFF. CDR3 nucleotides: TGCGCCAGCAGCTTGGGCCAGCGCTATGAAAAACTGTTTTTT. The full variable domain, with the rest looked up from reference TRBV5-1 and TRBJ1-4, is KAGVTQTPRYLIKTRGQQVTLSCSPISGHRSVSWYQQTPGQGLQFLFEYFSETQRNKGNFPGRFSGRQFSNSRSEMNVSTLELGDSALYLCASSLGQRYEKLFFGSGTQLSVL.

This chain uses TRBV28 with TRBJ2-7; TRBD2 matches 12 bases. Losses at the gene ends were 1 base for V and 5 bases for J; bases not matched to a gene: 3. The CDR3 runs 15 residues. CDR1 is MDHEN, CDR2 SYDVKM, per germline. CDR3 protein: CASSLLLAGGDEQYF. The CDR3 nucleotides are TGTGCCAGCAGTTTATTACTAGCGGGAGGCGACGAGCAGTACTTC.

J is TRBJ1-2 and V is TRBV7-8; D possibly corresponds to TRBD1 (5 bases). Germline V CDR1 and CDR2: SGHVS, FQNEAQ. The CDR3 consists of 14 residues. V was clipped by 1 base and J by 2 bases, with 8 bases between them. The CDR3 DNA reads TGTGCCAGCAGCTTAGAGGGACGCAACTATGGCTACACCTTC. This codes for CASSLEGRNYGYTF.

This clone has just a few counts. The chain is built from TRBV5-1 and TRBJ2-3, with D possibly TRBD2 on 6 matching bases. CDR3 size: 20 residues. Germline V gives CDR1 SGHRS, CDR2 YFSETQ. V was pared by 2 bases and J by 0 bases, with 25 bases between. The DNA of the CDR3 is TGCGCCAGCAGCTTAACTCCGGGACTTTTCCAAATAACTAGCACAGATACGCAGTATTTT. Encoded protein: CASSLTPGLFQITSTDTQYF.